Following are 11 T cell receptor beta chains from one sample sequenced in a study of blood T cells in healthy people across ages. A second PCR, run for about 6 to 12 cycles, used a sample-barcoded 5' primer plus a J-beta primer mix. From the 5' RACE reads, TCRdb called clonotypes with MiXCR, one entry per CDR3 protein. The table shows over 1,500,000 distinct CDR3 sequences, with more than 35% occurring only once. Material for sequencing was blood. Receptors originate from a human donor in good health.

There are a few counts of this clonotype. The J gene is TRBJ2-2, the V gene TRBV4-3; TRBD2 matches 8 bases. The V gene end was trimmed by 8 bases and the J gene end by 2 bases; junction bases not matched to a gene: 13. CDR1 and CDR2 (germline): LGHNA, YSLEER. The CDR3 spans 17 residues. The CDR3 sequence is CASAPGAGVVNTGELFF. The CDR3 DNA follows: TGCGCCAGCGCACCGGGAGCGGGGGTGGTTAACACCGGGGAGCTGTTTTTT.

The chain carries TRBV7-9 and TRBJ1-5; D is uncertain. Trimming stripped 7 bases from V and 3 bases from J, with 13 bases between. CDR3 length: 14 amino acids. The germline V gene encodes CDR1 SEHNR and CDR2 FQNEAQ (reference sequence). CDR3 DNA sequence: TGTGCCAGCACCAAGGTGGGTTACAATCAGCCCCAGCATTTT. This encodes CASTKVGYNQPQHF.

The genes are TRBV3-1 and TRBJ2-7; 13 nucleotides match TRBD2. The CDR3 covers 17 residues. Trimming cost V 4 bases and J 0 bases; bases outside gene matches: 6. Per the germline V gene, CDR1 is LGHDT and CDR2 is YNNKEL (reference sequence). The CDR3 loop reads CASSRTSGGFSSYEQYF. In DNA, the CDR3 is TGTGCCAGCAGCCGGACTAGCGGGGGCTTCAGCTCCTACGAGCAGTACTTC.

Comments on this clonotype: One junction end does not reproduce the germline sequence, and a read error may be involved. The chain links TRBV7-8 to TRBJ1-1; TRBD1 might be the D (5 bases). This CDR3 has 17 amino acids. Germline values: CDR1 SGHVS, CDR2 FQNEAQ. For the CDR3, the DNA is TGTGCCAGCAGCAAAAATTTGATGTGGTCAGGGAACGCTGAAGCTTTCTTT. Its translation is CASSKNLMWSGNAEAFF.

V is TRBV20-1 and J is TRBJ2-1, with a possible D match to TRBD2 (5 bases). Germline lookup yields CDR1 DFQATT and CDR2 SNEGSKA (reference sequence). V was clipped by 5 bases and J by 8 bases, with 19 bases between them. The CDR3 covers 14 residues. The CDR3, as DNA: TGCAGTGCTTCATACGAACTAGAATTGTATGAGCAGTTCTTC. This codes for CSASYELELYEQFF.

CDR3 DNA sequence: TGTGCCAGCAGCTTAAGCGACGGTGGCAATGAGCAGTTCTTC. This sequence encodes CASSLSDGGNEQFF. The chain couples TRBV11-3 to TRBJ2-1; D ambiguous. V lost 2 bases, J lost 6 bases, and 11 bases lay in between. The CDR3 sequence is 14 residues long. CDR1 is SGHNT and CDR2 is YENEEA in the germline V gene.

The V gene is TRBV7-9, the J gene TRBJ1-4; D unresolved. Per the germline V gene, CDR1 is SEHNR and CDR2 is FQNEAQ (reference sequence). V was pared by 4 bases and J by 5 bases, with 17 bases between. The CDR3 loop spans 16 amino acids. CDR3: CASSSISRRVNEKLFF. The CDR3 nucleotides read TGTGCCAGCAGCTCCATCTCAAGGAGGGTAAATGAAAAACTGTTTTTT.

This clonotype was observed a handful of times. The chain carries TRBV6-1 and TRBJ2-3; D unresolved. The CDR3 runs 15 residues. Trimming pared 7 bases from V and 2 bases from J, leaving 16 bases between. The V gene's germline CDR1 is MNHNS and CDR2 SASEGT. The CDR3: CASIGRWKYTDTQYF. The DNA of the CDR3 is TGTGCCAGCATCGGACGCTGGAAATACACAGATACGCAGTATTTT.

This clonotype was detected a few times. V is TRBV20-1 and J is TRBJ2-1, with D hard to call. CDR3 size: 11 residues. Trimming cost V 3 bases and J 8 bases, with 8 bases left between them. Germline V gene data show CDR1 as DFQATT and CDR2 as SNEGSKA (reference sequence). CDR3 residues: CSASFLDEQFF. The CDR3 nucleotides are TGCAGTGCTAGTTTTTTGGATGAGCAGTTCTTC.

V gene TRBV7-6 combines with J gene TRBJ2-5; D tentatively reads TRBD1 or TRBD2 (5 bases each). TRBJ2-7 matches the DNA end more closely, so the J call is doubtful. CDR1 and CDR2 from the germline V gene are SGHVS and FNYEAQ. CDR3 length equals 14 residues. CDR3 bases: TGTGCCAGCAGCTTCCCGGGGCGCGGTGACGAGCAGTACTTC. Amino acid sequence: CASSFPGRGDEQYF.

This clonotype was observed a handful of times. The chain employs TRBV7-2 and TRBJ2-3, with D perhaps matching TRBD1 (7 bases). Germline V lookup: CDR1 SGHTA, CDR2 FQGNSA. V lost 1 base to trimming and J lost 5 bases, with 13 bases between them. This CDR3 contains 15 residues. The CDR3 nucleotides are TGTGCCAGCAGCTTAGTGCCCAGGGGGGTAGATACGCAGTATTTT. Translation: CASSLVPRGVDTQYF.